The sample holds a few counts of the clone carrying this TCR beta chain. Its antigen remains unidentified. This record belongs to a study of vaccination effects on CD4 cells after COVID-19. Study background: After the second dose, samples were taken at median day 72.

After removal of 0 bases from V and 8 bases from J, the junction contained 3 bases not matched to a gene. The CDR3 contains 13 residues. The germline V gene encodes CDR1 SGHRS and CDR2 YFSETQ. Upon completion of approximately ten days in culture, CD4+ T cells were isolated. Everyone in the study got two shots of either the BNT162b2 or mRNA-1273 vaccine. Sequenced by immunoSEQ multiplex PCR; TCRdb stores in-frame clones only, minus some. Of about 57,000 clones in the sample, under 85% were seen once. The sequences come from CD4+ T cells from PBMCs cultured without peptide, collected after COVID-19 vaccination. This sequence joins TRBV5-1 and TRBJ1-2; the match to TRBD1 covers 8 bases. The receptor was isolated from a human donor who received a COVID-19 vaccine. This chain's CDR3 is CASSLGDRGGYTF. The CDR3 DNA follows: TGCGCCAGCAGCTTGGGCGACAGGGGCGGCTACACCTTC. Together with reference TRBV5-1 and TRBJ1-2, the CDR3 gives the full variable domain: KAGVTQTPRYLIKTRGQQVTLSCSPISGHRSVSWYQQTPGQGLQFLFEYFSETQRNKGNFPGRFSGRQFSNSRSEMNVSTLELGDSALYLCASSLGDRGGYTFGSGTRLTVV.